This T cell receptor (beta chain) was identified in a study of memory CD4+ T cells and cytomegalovirus serostatus. Study observations and caveats: About two fifths of the roughly 150 known CMV-associated TCRbeta sequences appeared in CD4+ memory.

Sequenced by immunoSEQ multiplex PCR; TCRdb stores in-frame clones only, minus some. The sample has about 56,000 clones; 82% are singletons. Germline CDR1 MDHEN, CDR2 SYDVKM. This CDR3 comprises 16 residues. The V and J ends lost 4 bases and 7 bases, in that order; junction bases with no gene match: 12. As to this clone: Its target is unknown.

Single viable CD3+CD4+CD8-CD45RO+ cells were sorted as the memory CD4+ T cells. The sequenced sample consisted of memory CD4+ T cells from blood. The chain couples TRBV28 to TRBJ2-3; 9 nucleotides match TRBD2. The sequence derives from an adult in good health and CMV-seronegative. The CDR3 region is CASSSPQRGARNTQYF. The CDR3 region has the DNA TGTGCCAGCAGTTCCCCCCAGCGGGGGGCACGAAATACGCAGTATTTT. Full variable domain (outside the CDR3, taken from reference TRBV28 and TRBJ2-3): DVKVTQSSRYLVKRTGEKVFLECVQDMDHENMFWYRQDPGLGLRLIYFSYDVKMKEKGDIPEGYSVSREKKERFSLILESASTNQTSMYLCASSSPQRGARNTQYFGPGTRLTVL.